Each of the 30 T cell receptor beta chains below was sequenced from the same sample in a study of shared clonotypes between healthy human individuals. Data came from immunoSEQ multiplex PCR; TCRdb stores just in-frame clones and leaves some out. In the table there are 2 million to 2.5 million clones, 80% to 95% of which are singletons. Sequencing used naive CD4+ T cells from PBMCs. As to subset: CD45RA+ positively selected. The receptors originated from a man between 18 and 35 years old in good health. Some clones in this sample may be carry-over from other donors' samples.

The V gene is TRBV10-3, the J gene TRBJ2-7; 10 positions match TRBD1. With V trimmed by 1 base and J by 7 bases, 7 bases remained unmatched. The CDR3 runs to 15 residues. In germline, CDR1 is ENHRY, CDR2 SYGVKD. In DNA form, the CDR3 reads TGTGCCATCAGTGAGTACGACAGGGGGCGCGGGGAGCAGTACTTC. Protein: CAISEYDRGRGEQYF.

This clone was seen a handful of times. V usage is TRBV28 and J usage is TRBJ2-7, with no clear D. The CDR3 is 14 residues long. Germline CDR1 MDHEN, CDR2 SYDVKM. V lost 5 bases to trimming and J lost 7 bases, with 18 bases between them. In DNA form, the CDR3 reads TGTGCCAGCAGTACCCGGTCTTTATTAGGGGAGCAGTACTTC. Its translation: CASSTRSLLGEQYF.

The chain joins TRBV15 to TRBJ1-3; unclear D gene. Germline V gene sequence: CDR1 LNHNV, CDR2 YYDKDF (reference sequence). The CDR3 has 17 amino acids. Trimming took 0 bases from V and 0 from J, leaving 12 bases between them. CDR3 sequence reads: CATSRDPGRFSGNTIYF. CDR3 sequence (DNA): TGTGCCACCAGCAGAGATCCTGGGCGGTTCTCTGGAAACACCATATATTTT.

J is TRBJ2-2 and V is TRBV7-9, with 8 bases aligning to TRBD2. The CDR3 runs 15 residues. The V gene's germline CDR1 is SEHNR and CDR2 FQNEAQ (reference sequence). The junction had 9 bases not matched to a gene; V was cut back by 5 bases and J by 7 bases. For the CDR3, the DNA is TGTGCCAGCAGCCCCCTGGGTAGCGGGATCGGGGAGCTGTTTTTT. It yields the protein CASSPLGSGIGELFF.

V and J are TRBV13 and TRBJ2-3; D tentatively fits TRBD1 or TRBD2 (5 bases each). The CDR3 extends over 17 amino acids. Germline V gene sequence: CDR1 PRHDT, CDR2 FYEKMQ (reference sequence). V was pared by 2 bases and J by 2 bases, with 17 bases between. CDR3 nucleotide sequence: TGTGCCAGCAGCTTAATCTCTGGGGACGGCTCCACAGATACGCAGTATTTT. Amino acid sequence: CASSLISGDGSTDTQYF.

The rearrangement links TRBV7-3 to TRBJ1-1; a possible D gene is TRBD1 (6 bases). Trimming took 3 bases from V and 2 from J, leaving 16 bases between them. There are 16 residues in the CDR3. CDR1 and CDR2 (germline): SGHTA, FQGTGA. The CDR3 DNA sequence: TGTGCCAGCAGCTTCACTCTCGGGACACAAAACACTGAAGCTTTCTTT. Translated: CASSFTLGTQNTEAFF.

The V call is TRBV4-1, the J call TRBJ2-7; no definite D call. V dropped 6 bases and J dropped 5 bases, with 14 bases sitting between them. CDR3 length: 13 amino acids. The germline V gene has CDR1 MGHRA and CDR2 YSYEKL. DNA of the CDR3: TGCGCCAGCAGTAGCAATCCCCGCCACGAGCAGTACTTC. Protein sequence: CASSSNPRHEQYF.

The rearrangement joins TRBV9 to TRBJ2-2, with D unclear. Germline V gene data show CDR1 as SGDLS and CDR2 as YYNGEE. The CDR3 covers 15 residues. V lost 3 bases and J lost 8, with 17 bases in between. The DNA of the CDR3 is TGTGCCAGCAGCGCCTCGGGCGGCGCTCCTGGGGAGCTGTTTTTT. Its protein product is CASSASGGAPGELFF. The entire variable domain, with the rest obtained from reference TRBV9 and TRBJ2-2, is as follows: DSGVTQTPKHLITATGQRVTLRCSPRSGDLSVYWYQQSLDQGLQFLIQYYNGEERAKGNILERFSAQQFPDLHSELNLSSLELGDSALYFCASSASGGAPGELFFGEGSRLTVL.

The chain carries TRBV28 and TRBJ2-7, with D maybe TRBD1 (6 bases). Germline V gene data show CDR1 as MDHEN and CDR2 as SYDVKM. Trimming removed 5 bases at V and 1 base at J, with 9 bases between. The CDR3 runs to 13 residues. CDR3 region: CASSDTGSYEQYF. The CDR3 DNA follows: TGTGCCAGCAGTGATACAGGGTCCTACGAGCAGTACTTC.

The V gene is TRBV28, the J gene TRBJ1-1, with unresolved D. V shed 5 bases and J shed 4 bases, with 17 bases lying between them. Germline CDR1 is MDHEN and CDR2 is SYDVKM. The CDR3 totals 15 residues. CDR3: CASSPIVGRVTEAFF. In DNA, the CDR3 is TGTGCCAGCAGTCCAATAGTGGGGAGGGTCACTGAAGCTTTCTTT.

The V and J genes are TRBV7-3 and TRBJ1-1; D is possibly TRBD1 (6 bases). Between the trimmed V and J ends, which lost 5 bases and 1 base, there was a span of 20 bases. Germline lookup yields CDR1 SGHTA and CDR2 FQGTGA. The CDR3 consists of 17 residues. CDR3 residues: CASSPHPGGGWNTEAFF. In DNA, the CDR3 is TGTGCCAGCAGCCCCCACCCCGGGGGGGGCTGGAACACTGAAGCTTTCTTT.

In the case of this clone: The same CDR3 is also encoded by other DNA sequences in this sample. The chain combines TRBV5-1 with TRBJ2-3; TRBD2 matches at 11 bases. Germline CDR1 and CDR2: SGHRS and YFSETQ. Losses at the gene ends were 2 bases for V and 5 bases for J; bases not matched to a gene: 4. This CDR3 is 15 amino acids long. The CDR3 protein is CASSLLGLAGDTQYF. The CDR3 DNA reads as TGCGCCAGCAGCTTACTCGGACTAGCGGGAGATACGCAGTATTTT.

Concerning this clone itself: Other DNA sequences from this sample encode an identical CDR3 as well. The chain carries TRBV9 and TRBJ1-4; D remains ambiguous. The germline V gene encodes CDR1 SGDLS and CDR2 YYNGEE. The CDR3 totals 15 residues. Trimming took 0 bases from V and 0 from J, leaving 6 bases between them. The DNA for the CDR3 is TGTGCCAGCAGCGTAGGAGATGCAACTAATGAAAAACTGTTTTTT. Protein product: CASSVGDATNEKLFF.

The chain has TRBV29-1 and TRBJ2-3, with D perhaps TRBD1 (5 bases). The CDR3 is 13 residues long. Germline V gives CDR1 SQVTM, CDR2 ANQGSEA. V lost 2 bases, J lost 0 bases, and 6 bases lay in between. CDR3 nucleotides: TGCAGCGTTGAATACAGGAGCACAGATACGCAGTATTTT. Amino acids: CSVEYRSTDTQYF.

The chain links TRBV11-1 to TRBJ2-7; TRBD2 might be the D (5 bases). Germline loops: CDR1 SGHAT, CDR2 FQDESV (reference sequence). This CDR3 region has 12 residues. Between the trimmed V and J ends, which lost 4 bases and 7 bases, there was a span of 11 bases. CDR3 nucleotides: TGTGCCAGCAGCTCGGGGATGGGGGAGCAGTACTTC. This sequence encodes CASSSGMGEQYF.

The chain is built from TRBV7-9 and TRBJ1-3, with unresolved D. This CDR3 has 14 residues. CDR1 and CDR2 from the germline V gene are SEHNR and FQNEAQ (reference sequence). V lost 1 base and J 3 bases, leaving 7 bases between the germline ends. CDR3 sequence: CASSLGRLGNTIYF. CDR3 coding DNA: TGTGCCAGCAGCTTAGGACGGCTTGGAAACACCATATATTTT.

The chain recombines TRBV15 with TRBJ2-7; D unclear. CDR1 and CDR2 (germline): LNHNV, YYDKDF (reference sequence). The CDR3 is made up of 14 amino acids. Trimming removed 0 bases from V and 5 bases from J, with 11 bases in between. CDR3: CATSRDSRKDEQYF. CDR3 DNA sequence: TGTGCCACCAGCAGAGACAGTCGAAAGGACGAGCAGTACTTC.

The chain is built from TRBV6-5 and TRBJ1-1; TRBD1 is a possible D gene (5 bases). The germline CDR1 and CDR2 sequences are MNHEY and SVGAGI. This CDR3 is built from 15 residues. The ends were cut back, 6 bases at V and 2 bases at J, with 16 bases in the middle. CDR3 loop: CASRRATVPNTEAFF. CDR3 nucleotides: TGTGCCAGCAGACGGGCGACAGTCCCAAACACTGAAGCTTTCTTT.

The V call is TRBV30, the J call TRBJ2-7; a possible D gene is TRBD2 (6 bases). Germline V gene sequence: CDR1 GTSNPN, CDR2 SVGIG (reference sequence). The CDR3 has 15 residues. V lost 5 bases, J lost 5 bases, and 22 bases lay in between. The DNA of the CDR3 is TGTGCCTGGGGCCATGGTGGAGGGCTAGAGGACGAGCAGTACTTC. This encodes CAWGHGGGLEDEQYF.

This clone was seen only a few times. Other DNA sequences from this sample encode an identical CDR3 as well. This chain links TRBV18 with TRBJ1-2, with unresolved D. Between the trimmed V and J ends, which lost 3 bases and 5 bases, there was a span of 7 bases. The CDR3 extends over 12 amino acids. Germline V CDR1 and CDR2: KGHSH, LQKENI. CDR3 loop: CASSPWGYGYTF. Here the CDR3 DNA reads TGTGCCAGCTCACCCTGGGGTTATGGCTACACCTTC.

The chain joins TRBV4-2 to TRBJ2-1; D is unresolved. The ends were cut back, 0 bases at V and 4 bases at J, with 13 bases in the middle. This CDR3 comprises 16 residues. The germline V gene encodes CDR1 LGHNA and CDR2 YNFKEQ. For the CDR3, the DNA is TGTGCCAGCAGCCAAGAGACGGGTGTAAGATACAATGAGCAGTTCTTC. Amino acid sequence: CASSQETGVRYNEQFF.

This clone appeared a single time. The V gene is TRBV6-1, the J gene TRBJ1-1, with a tentative D call TRBD1 (6 bases). Germline V gene data show CDR1 as MNHNS and CDR2 as SASEGT. V was trimmed by 5 bases and J by 10 bases, leaving 11 bases between them. This CDR3 spans 11 amino acids. CDR3 sequence (DNA): TGTGCCAGCAGTAAGGGGGTGGGAGCTTTCTTT. Protein product: CASSKGVGAFF.

V gene TRBV27 combines with J gene TRBJ2-7, with D maybe TRBD2 (5 bases). The CDR3 extends over 16 amino acids. Trimming removed 3 bases at V and 2 bases at J, with 17 bases between. Germline values: CDR1 MNHEY, CDR2 SMNVEV (reference sequence). CDR3 residues: CASSFLGAGETYEQYF. CDR3 in DNA: TGTGCCAGCAGTTTCTTAGGTGCGGGCGAGACCTACGAGCAGTACTTC.

This clone was detected only once. The chain employs TRBV28 and TRBJ1-1; D uncertain. Germline V gene data show CDR1 as MDHEN and CDR2 as SYDVKM. The CDR3 spans 12 residues. V was pared by 7 bases and J by 6 bases, with 12 bases between. This CDR3 reads CASNTLIAEAFF. CDR3 in DNA: TGTGCCAGCAATACTCTTATAGCTGAAGCTTTCTTT.

This chain connects TRBV7-3 to TRBJ1-1; no definite D call. Trimming pared 5 bases from V and 4 bases from J, leaving 14 bases between. Germline CDR1 is SGHTA and CDR2 is FQGTGA. This CDR3 comprises 14 residues. The CDR3 protein is CASSPSSPGTEAFF. CDR3 coding DNA: TGTGCCAGCAGCCCATCCTCGCCGGGCACTGAAGCTTTCTTT.

A word on this clone: In the same sample, other DNA sequences code for this CDR3. V and J are TRBV11-2 and TRBJ2-5, with D uncertain. This CDR3 region has 11 residues. The germline V and J ends were trimmed by 3 bases and 4 bases, with 3 bases remaining between them. The germline V gene has CDR1 SGHAT and CDR2 FQNNGV. Here the CDR3 reads CASSLRETQYF. CDR3 DNA sequence: TGTGCCAGCAGCTTGAGAGAGACCCAGTACTTC.

This clone was seen just once. The chain combines TRBV4-1 with TRBJ2-5, with D perhaps TRBD1 or TRBD2 (6 bases each). From germline, CDR1 is MGHRA and CDR2 YSYEKL. The length of the CDR3 is 14 residues. Between the trimmed V and J ends, which lost 0 bases and 5 bases, there was a span of 10 bases. The CDR3 sequence is CASSQEPGAETQYF. The CDR3 coding sequence is TGCGCCAGCAGCCAAGAACCGGGGGCTGAGACCCAGTACTTC.

The rearrangement links TRBV7-3 to TRBJ2-1; D is unclear. CDR3 length: 14 residues. Trimming stripped 3 bases from V and 7 bases from J, with 13 bases between. CDR1 and CDR2 from the germline V gene are SGHTA and FQGTGA. The CDR3 region is CASSFTTQGNEQFF. The CDR3 DNA sequence: TGTGCCAGCAGCTTTACGACCCAAGGGAATGAGCAGTTCTTC.

The chain joins TRBV7-8 to TRBJ2-1; 8 bases match TRBD2. The CDR3 extends over 16 amino acids. CDR1 is SGHVS, CDR2 FQNEAQ, per germline. J was trimmed by 9 bases and V by 2 bases; bases with no gene match: 12. Here the CDR3 reads CASSLSSSGSIGEQFF. The CDR3 region has the DNA TGTGCCAGCAGCTTATCCTCCAGCGGGAGCATCGGTGAGCAGTTCTTC.

CDR3 protein: CASSLLPPEAETQYF. CDR3 in DNA: TGCGCCAGCAGCTTACTGCCACCGGAGGCGGAGACCCAGTACTTC. This sequence joins TRBV5-1 and TRBJ2-5, with D possibly being TRBD2 (5 bases). Germline lookup yields CDR1 SGHRS and CDR2 YFSETQ. This CDR3 comprises 15 residues. V was cut by 2 bases and J by 5 bases, with 16 bases left in between.